These 14 T cell receptor beta chains were all obtained from the same sample, sequenced in a study of blood T cells in healthy people across ages. Through a sample-barcoded 5' primer and a J-beta primer mix, a second PCR was run for roughly 6 to 12 cycles. TCRdb re-called the 5' RACE reads with MiXCR, one entry per CDR3 protein. The sample has approximately 850,000 distinct CDR3 sequences; around 43% are singletons. The sequenced sample was blood. Receptor source: a man aged 55 to 70 in good health.

The chain combines TRBV24-1 with TRBJ2-1; 7 positions match TRBD1. The CDR3 length is 16 residues. The J segment lost 6 bases and the V segment lost 5 bases, leaving 12 bases of the junction unmatched. Germline V gives CDR1 KGHDR, CDR2 SFDVKD. As DNA, the CDR3 is TGTGCCACCAGTGGTACACAGAGACAGGGTGCCAATGAGCAGTTCTTC. This encodes CATSGTQRQGANEQFF.

The genes are TRBV28 and TRBJ2-4, with 9 positions matching TRBD1. The DNA matches TRBJ2-7 better at its end, which makes the J call doubtful. The CDR3 consists of 17 residues. The germline V gene encodes CDR1 MDHEN and CDR2 SYDVKM. The CDR3 sequence: CASTSTGGQPRGYEQYF. The DNA for the CDR3 is TGTGCCAGCACCAGTACAGGGGGCCAACCCCGGGGCTACGAGCAGTACTTC.

With regard to this clonotype: The germline gene is not matched at one end of the junction; a read error may be the cause. This chain links TRBV6-5 with TRBJ1-2; D ambiguous. Germline-derived CDR1 and CDR2 are MNHEY and SVGAGI. The CDR3 has 10 residues. For the CDR3, the DNA is TGTGTCAGCGTAGACACTGGCTACACCTTC. This encodes CVSVDTGYTF.

This rearrangement joins TRBV5-1 to TRBJ2-2; 10 bases map to TRBD2. Per the germline V gene, CDR1 is SGHRS and CDR2 is YFSETQ. The CDR3 spans 16 residues. V dropped 7 bases and J dropped 6; count of bases not matched to a gene: 12. CDR3 in DNA: TGCGCCAGCCACAGCGGGGGGGCCCGTTTGGCCGGGGAGCTGTTTTTT. Its protein is CASHSGGARLAGELFF.

The chain is built from TRBV5-4 and TRBJ2-4; 10 nucleotides line up with TRBD2. CDR1 and CDR2 from the germline V gene are SGHNT and YYREEE (reference sequence). The V gene end was trimmed by 4 bases and the J gene end by 1 base; junction bases not matched to a gene: 5. The CDR3 covers 16 residues. The CDR3 sequence: CASSKSGGGAKNIQYF. CDR3 DNA: TGTGCCAGCAGCAAAAGCGGGGGGGGCGCCAAAAACATTCAGTACTTC.

This clonotype occurred a few times. This rearrangement joins TRBV6-5 to TRBJ1-6, with D possibly being TRBD1 (6 bases). V shed 5 bases and J shed 8 bases, with 10 bases lying between them. Germline-derived CDR1 and CDR2 are MNHEY and SVGAGI. The CDR3 is 13 amino acids. The CDR3 DNA reads as TGTGCCAGCAGTCACAGGGTAGATTCACCCCTCCACTTT. Protein product: CASSHRVDSPLHF.

This clonotype was found a few times. The J gene is TRBJ2-5, the V gene TRBV18; D ambiguous. Germline V lookup: CDR1 KGHSH, CDR2 LQKENI. The CDR3 is 13 residues long. V was clipped by 2 bases and J by 5 bases, with 9 bases between them. The CDR3, as DNA: TGTGCCAGCTCACCAAACCTGGGGGAGACCCAGTACTTC. This encodes CASSPNLGETQYF.

Concerning this clonotype: The missing conserved phenylalanine or tryptophan at the end of this CDR3 makes a read error likely. V usage is TRBV6-6 and J usage is TRBJ1-6; D not resolved. Germline CDR1 reads MNHNY; CDR2 reads SVGAGI (reference sequence). Trimming took 10 bases from V and 0 from J, leaving 13 bases between them. The CDR3 totals 15 residues. This chain's CDR3 is CATRVASSYNSPLHY. In nucleotides, the CDR3 is TGTGCCACCCGGGTGGCGAGCTCCTATAATTCACCCCTCCACTAT.

The chain combines TRBV29-1 with TRBJ1-5; D remains ambiguous. The V gene's germline CDR1 is SQVTM and CDR2 ANQGSEA. This CDR3 region has 12 residues. For the CDR3, the DNA is TGCGGCGCACAGAATAGCAATCAGCCCCAGCATTTT. It codes for CGAQNSNQPQHF.

This clonotype was counted only a few times. The rearrangement joins TRBV12-5 to TRBJ2-4, with 8 nucleotides matching TRBD1. J was trimmed by 2 bases and V by 5 bases; bases with no gene match: 8. Germline assignment: CDR1 LGHNT and CDR2 FRNRAP. The CDR3 length is 16 residues. DNA of the CDR3: TGTGCTAGTGGTCCGGGACAGGTGTTAACCAAAAACATTCAGTACTTC. Translated: CASGPGQVLTKNIQYF.

This clonotype has only a few counts. The chain recombines TRBV28 with TRBJ1-2; D is perhaps TRBD1 (6 bases). Per the germline V gene, CDR1 is MDHEN and CDR2 is SYDVKM. The CDR3 has 13 residues. The V end was cut by 5 bases, the J end by 3 bases, with 10 bases between. CDR3 in DNA: TGTGCCAGCAGTATCACAGGGCACTATGGCTACACCTTC. Translation gives CASSITGHYGYTF.

This clonotype was counted only a few times. This sequence joins TRBV3-1 and TRBJ1-6; 7 bases map to TRBD1. V shed 10 bases, J shed 6 bases, and the junction held 6 bases outside the gene matches. Germline lookup yields CDR1 LGHDT and CDR2 YNNKEL (reference sequence). The CDR3 loop spans 13 amino acids. This CDR3 reads CATATGINSPLHF. CDR3 DNA: TGTGCCACGGCGACAGGGATTAATTCACCCCTCCACTTT.

The chain recombines TRBV7-8 with TRBJ2-7; possible D gene TRBD2, 6 bases. Judging by the DNA end, TRBJ2-5 fits better; the J call may be wrong. Germline CDR1 and CDR2: SGHVS and FQNEAQ. This CDR3 is 13 amino acids long. The DNA for the CDR3 is TGTGCCAGCTGCTCGCTGCGGGGCGAGACCCAGTACTTC. Its translation is CASCSLRGETQYF.

The rearrangement links TRBV7-2 to TRBJ2-7; 9 bases are a match to TRBD2. Per the germline V gene, CDR1 is SGHTA and CDR2 is FQGNSA. This CDR3 contains 19 residues. With V trimmed by 0 bases and J by 4 bases, 16 bases remained unmatched. CDR3 bases: TGTGCCAGCAGCTTAGCGAATCCGGGCGGGGGGGCGTTATTATACGAGCAGTACTTC. Encoded protein: CASSLANPGGGALLYEQYF.